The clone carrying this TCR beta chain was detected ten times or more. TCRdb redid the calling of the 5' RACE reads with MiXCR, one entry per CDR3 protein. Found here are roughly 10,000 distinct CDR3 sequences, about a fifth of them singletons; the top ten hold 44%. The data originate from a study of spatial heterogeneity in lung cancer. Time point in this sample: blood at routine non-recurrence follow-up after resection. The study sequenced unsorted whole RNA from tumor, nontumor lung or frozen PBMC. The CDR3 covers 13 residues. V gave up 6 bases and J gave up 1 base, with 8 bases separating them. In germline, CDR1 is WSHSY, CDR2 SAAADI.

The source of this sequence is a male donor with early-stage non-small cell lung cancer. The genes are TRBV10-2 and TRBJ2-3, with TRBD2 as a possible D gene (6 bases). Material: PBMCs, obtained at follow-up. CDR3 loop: CASRASGTDTQYF. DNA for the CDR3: TGCGCCAGCAGAGCTAGCGGCACAGATACGCAGTATTTT.